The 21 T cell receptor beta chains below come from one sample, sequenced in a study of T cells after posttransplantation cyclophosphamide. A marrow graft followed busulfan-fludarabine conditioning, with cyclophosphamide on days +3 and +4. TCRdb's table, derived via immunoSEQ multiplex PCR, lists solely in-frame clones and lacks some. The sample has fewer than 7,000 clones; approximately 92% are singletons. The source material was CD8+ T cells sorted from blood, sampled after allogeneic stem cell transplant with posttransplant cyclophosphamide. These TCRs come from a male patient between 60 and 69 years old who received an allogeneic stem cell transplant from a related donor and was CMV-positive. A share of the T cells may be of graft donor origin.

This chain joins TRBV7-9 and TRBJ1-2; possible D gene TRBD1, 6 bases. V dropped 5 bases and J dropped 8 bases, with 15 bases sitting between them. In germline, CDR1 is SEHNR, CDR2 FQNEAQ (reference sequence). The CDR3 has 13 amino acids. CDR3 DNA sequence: TGTGCCAGCAGCGTTACGACAGGACACGGCTACACCTTC. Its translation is CASSVTTGHGYTF.

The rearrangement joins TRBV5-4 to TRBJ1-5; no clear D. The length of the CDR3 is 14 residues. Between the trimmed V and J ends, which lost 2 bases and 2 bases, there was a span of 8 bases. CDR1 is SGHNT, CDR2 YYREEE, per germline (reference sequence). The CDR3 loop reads CASSFREGNQPQHF. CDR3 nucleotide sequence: TGTGCCAGCAGCTTTAGAGAGGGCAATCAGCCCCAGCATTTT.

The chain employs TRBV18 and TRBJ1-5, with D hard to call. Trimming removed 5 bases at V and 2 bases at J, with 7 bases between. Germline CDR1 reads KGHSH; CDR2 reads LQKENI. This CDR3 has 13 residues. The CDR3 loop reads CASSEGGNQPQHF. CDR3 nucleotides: TGTGCCAGCTCAGAGGGAGGCAATCAGCCCCAGCATTTT.

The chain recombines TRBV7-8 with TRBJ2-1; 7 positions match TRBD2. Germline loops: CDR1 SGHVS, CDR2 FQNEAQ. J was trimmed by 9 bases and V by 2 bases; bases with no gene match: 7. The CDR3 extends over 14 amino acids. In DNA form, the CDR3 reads TGTGCCAGCAGCTTATCCGGGAGGAGCGGTGAGCAGTTCTTC. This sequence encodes CASSLSGRSGEQFF. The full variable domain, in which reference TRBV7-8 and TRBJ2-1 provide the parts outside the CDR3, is GAGVSQSPRYKVAKRGQDVALRCDPISGHVSLFWYQQALGQGPEFLTYFQNEAQLDKSGLPSDRFFAERPEGSVSTLKIQRTQQEDSAVYLCASSLSGRSGEQFFGPGTRLTVL.

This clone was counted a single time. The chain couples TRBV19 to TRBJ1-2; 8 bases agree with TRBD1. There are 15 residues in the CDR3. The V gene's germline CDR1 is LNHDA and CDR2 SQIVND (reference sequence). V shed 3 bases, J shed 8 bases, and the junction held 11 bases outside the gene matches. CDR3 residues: CASSIVTRGLQGYTF. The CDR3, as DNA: TGTGCCAGTAGTATTGTCACCAGGGGGCTACAAGGCTACACCTTC.

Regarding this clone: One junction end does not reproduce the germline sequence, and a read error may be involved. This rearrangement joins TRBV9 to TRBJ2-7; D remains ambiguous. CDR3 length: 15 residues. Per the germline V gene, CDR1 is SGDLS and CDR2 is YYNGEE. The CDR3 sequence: CAGSVDGSPSYEQYF. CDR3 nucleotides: TGTGCCGGCAGCGTAGACGGGTCCCCCTCCTACGAGCAGTACTTC.

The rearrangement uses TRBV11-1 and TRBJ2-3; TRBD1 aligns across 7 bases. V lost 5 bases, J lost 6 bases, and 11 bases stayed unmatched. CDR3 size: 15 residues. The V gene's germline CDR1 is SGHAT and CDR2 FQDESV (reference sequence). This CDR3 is CASSTLGGPGDTQYF. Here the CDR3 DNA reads TGTGCCAGCAGCACCCTAGGGGGCCCAGGGGATACGCAGTATTTT. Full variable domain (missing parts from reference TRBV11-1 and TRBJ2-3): EAEVAQSPRYKITEKSQAVAFWCDPISGHATLYWYRQILGQGPELLVQFQDESVVDDSQLPKDRFSAERLKGVDSTLKIQPAELGDSAMYLCASSTLGGPGDTQYFGPGTRLTVL.

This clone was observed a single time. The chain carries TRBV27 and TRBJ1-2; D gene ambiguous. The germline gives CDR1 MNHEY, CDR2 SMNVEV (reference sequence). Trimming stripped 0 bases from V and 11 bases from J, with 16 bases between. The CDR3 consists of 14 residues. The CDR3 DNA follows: TGTGCCAGCAGTTTATCGGGAGGGCTCCCCTTTTACACCTTC. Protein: CASSLSGGLPFYTF.

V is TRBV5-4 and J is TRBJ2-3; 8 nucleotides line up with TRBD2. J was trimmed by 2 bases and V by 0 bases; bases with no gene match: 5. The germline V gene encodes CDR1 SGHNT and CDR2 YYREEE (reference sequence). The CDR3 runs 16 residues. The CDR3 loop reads CASSLVGGGPTDTQYF. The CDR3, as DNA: TGTGCCAGCAGCTTGGTAGGCGGGGGGCCCACAGATACGCAGTATTTT. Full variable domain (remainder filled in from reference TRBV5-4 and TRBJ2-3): ETGVTQSPTHLIKTRGQQVTLRCSSQSGHNTVSWYQQALGQGPQFIFQYYREEENGRGNFPPRFSGLQFPNYSSELNVNALELDDSALYLCASSLVGGGPTDTQYFGPGTRLTVL.

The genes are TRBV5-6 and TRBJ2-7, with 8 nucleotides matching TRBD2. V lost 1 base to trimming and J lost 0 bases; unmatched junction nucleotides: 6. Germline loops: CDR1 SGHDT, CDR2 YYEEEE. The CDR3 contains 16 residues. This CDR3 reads CASSLLTSGDSYEQYF. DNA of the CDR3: TGTGCCAGCAGCTTGCTCACTAGCGGAGACTCCTACGAGCAGTACTTC.

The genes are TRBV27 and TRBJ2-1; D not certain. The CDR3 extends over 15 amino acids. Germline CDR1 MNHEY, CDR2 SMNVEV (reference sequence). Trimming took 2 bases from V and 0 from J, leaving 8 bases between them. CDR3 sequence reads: CASSLHRSSYNEQFF. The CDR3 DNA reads TGTGCCAGCAGTTTACATAGGAGCTCCTACAATGAGCAGTTCTTC.

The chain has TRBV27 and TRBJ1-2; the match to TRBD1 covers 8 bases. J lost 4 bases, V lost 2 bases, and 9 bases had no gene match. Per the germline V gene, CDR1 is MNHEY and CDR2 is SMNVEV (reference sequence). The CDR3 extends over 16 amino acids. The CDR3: CASSLRGQGSIYGYTF. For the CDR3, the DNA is TGTGCCAGCAGTTTAAGAGGACAGGGCTCTATCTATGGCTACACCTTC.

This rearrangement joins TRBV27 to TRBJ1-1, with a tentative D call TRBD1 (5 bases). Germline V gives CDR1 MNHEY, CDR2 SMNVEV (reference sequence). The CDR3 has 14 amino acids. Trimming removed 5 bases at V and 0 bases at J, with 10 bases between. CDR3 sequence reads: CASSGGGLNTEAFF. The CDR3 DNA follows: TGTGCCAGCAGTGGGGGGGGGTTGAACACTGAAGCTTTCTTT.

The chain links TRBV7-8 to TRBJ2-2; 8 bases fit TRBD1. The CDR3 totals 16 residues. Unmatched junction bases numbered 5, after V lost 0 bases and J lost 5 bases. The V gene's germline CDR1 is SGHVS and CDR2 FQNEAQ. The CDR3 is CASSLAAGGITGELFF. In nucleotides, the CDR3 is TGTGCCAGCAGCTTAGCTGCAGGGGGCATAACCGGGGAGCTGTTTTTT.

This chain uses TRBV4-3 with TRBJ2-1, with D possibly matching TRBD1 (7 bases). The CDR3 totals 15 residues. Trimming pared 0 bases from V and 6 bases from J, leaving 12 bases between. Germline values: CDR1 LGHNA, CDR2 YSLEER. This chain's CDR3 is CASSQDEEGANEQFF. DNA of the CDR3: TGCGCCAGCAGCCAAGATGAGGAGGGGGCCAATGAGCAGTTCTTC.

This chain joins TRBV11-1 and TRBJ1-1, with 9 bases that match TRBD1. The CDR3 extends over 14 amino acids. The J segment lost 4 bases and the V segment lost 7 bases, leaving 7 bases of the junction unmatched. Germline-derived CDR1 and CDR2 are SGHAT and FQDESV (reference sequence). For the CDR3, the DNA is TGTGCCAGCACCGCACAGGGGGCCGGCACTGAAGCTTTCTTT. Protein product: CASTAQGAGTEAFF.

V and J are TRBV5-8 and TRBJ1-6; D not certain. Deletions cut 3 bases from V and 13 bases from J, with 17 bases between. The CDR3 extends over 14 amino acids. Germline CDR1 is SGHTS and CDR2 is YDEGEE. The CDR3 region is CASSSRALDSPLHF. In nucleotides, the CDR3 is TGTGCCAGCAGCTCCCGGGCTCTGGACTCCCCCCTCCACTTT.

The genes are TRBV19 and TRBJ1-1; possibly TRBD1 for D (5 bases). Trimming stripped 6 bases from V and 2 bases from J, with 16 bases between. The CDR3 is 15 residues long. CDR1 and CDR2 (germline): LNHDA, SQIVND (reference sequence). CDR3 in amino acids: CASSPSAGPNTEAFF. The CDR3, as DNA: TGTGCCAGTAGCCCGTCGGCGGGACCTAACACTGAAGCTTTCTTT.

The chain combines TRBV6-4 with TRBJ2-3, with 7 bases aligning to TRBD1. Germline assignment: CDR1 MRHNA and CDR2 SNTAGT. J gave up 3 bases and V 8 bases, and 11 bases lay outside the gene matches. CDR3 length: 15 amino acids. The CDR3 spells CASARTATGTDTQYF. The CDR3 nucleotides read TGTGCCAGCGCCCGAACTGCGACAGGGACAGATACGCAGTATTTT.

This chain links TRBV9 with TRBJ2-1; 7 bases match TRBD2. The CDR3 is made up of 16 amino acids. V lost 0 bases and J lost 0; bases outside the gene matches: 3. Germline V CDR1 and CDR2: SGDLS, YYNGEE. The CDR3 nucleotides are TGTGCCAGCAGCGTAGGCGGCGGGGGCTCCTACAATGAGCAGTTCTTC. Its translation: CASSVGGGGSYNEQFF.

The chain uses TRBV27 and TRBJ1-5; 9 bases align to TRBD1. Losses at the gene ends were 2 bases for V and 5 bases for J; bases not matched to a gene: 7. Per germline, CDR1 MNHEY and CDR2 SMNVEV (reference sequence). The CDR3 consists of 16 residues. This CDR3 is CASSLPGQGRHQPQHF. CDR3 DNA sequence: TGTGCCAGCAGTTTACCGGGACAGGGAAGACATCAGCCCCAGCATTTT.